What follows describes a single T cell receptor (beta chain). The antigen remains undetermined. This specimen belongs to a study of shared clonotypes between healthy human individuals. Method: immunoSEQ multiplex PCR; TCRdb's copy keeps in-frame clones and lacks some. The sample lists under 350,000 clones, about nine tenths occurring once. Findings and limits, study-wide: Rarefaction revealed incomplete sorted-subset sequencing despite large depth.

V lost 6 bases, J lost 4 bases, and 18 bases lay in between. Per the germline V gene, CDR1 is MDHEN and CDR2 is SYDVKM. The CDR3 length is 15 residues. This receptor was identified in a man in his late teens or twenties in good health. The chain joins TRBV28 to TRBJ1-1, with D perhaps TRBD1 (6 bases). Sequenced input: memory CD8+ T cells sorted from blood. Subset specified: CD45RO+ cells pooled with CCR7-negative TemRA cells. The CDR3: CASRPLIEGGTEAFF. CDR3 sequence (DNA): TGTGCCAGCAGACCCCTCATTGAGGGGGGCACTGAAGCTTTCTTT. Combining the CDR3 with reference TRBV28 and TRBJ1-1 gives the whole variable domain DVKVTQSSRYLVKRTGEKVFLECVQDMDHENMFWYRQDPGLGLRLIYFSYDVKMKEKGDIPEGYSVSREKKERFSLILESASTNQTSMYLCASRPLIEGGTEAFFGQGTRLTVV.